This entry concerns a single TCR beta chain. The table came from immunoSEQ multiplex PCR; TCRdb's copy has only in-frame clones and leaves some out. The sample lists more than 200,000 clones, more than 85% occurring once. Germline V gene data show CDR1 as LGHDT and CDR2 as YNNKEL (reference sequence). V was pared by 0 bases and J by 11 bases, with 13 bases between. The CDR3 covers 13 residues. This entry comes from a study of blood T cell repertoires in COVID-19. The clonotype was recovered from a woman aged 55-70 years with COVID-19, enrolled during active disease. V and J are TRBV3-1 (or the pseudogene TRBV3-2) and TRBJ1-2; no clear D gene. Sequenced material: peripheral blood. CDR3 region: CASSQDRVAGYTF. DNA of the CDR3: TGTGCCAGCAGCCAAGATCGGGTCGCGGGATACACCTTC.